The rows below give T cell receptor beta chains drawn from one sample of a study of shared clonotypes between healthy human individuals. Sequencing used immunoSEQ multiplex PCR; TCRdb keeps in-frame clones, though not all of them. The sample has approximately 2,200,000 clones, 85% to 95% seen once. Sequenced sample: naive CD8+ T cells from PBMCs. These receptors all stem from a man between 18 and 29 years old in good health. Some clones in this sample may be carry-over from other donors' samples. CDR3s include the opening cysteine and the closing phenylalanine or tryptophan. D genes are given only for firm matches. Rows may omit the clone size; those that give it use once, few, many or a size class.

CDR3aa	CDR3nt	j_gene	d_gene	abundance	v_gene
CASSTGTSRNEQFF	TGTGCCAGTAGTACCGGGACTAGCCGCAATGAGCAGTTCTTC	TRBJ2-1	TRBD2	NA	TRBV19
CATLGGGGRLAGVKNIQYF	TGTGCCACCCTTGGTGGGGGGGGTAGACTAGCGGGAGTAAAAAACATTCAGTACTTC	TRBJ2-4	TRBD2	NA	TRBV28
CASSLGQGSSGANVLTF	TGCGCCAGCAGCTTGGGACAGGGGTCCTCTGGGGCCAACGTCCTGACTTTC	TRBJ2-6	TRBD1	NA	TRBV5-1
CASSVAGGRDTQYF	TGTGCCAGCAGCGTGGCGGGAGGCCGAGATACGCAGTATTTT	TRBJ2-3	TRBD2	once	TRBV9
CASSIPSGEQFF	TGTGCCAGTAGTATCCCTAGCGGTGAGCAGTTCTTC	TRBJ2-1	TRBD2	once	TRBV19
CASSQDRAETQYF	TGTGCCAGCAGCCAGGACAGGGCAGAGACCCAGTACTTC	TRBJ2-5	TRBD1	NA	TRBV7-3
CASELPPNEQFF	TGTGCCAGCGAACTCCCCCCGAATGAGCAGTTCTTC	TRBJ2-1	NA	NA	TRBV2
CASSAGGSRSGANVLTF	TGTGCCAGCAGTGCAGGGGGTTCCCGCTCTGGGGCCAACGTCCTGACTTTC	TRBJ2-6	TRBD1	NA	TRBV2
CASSHRADRPYEQYF	TGTGCCAGCAGCCATAGAGCGGACAGACCCTACGAGCAGTACTTC	TRBJ2-7	NA	NA	TRBV7-2
CASSRGGQGVHEQYF	TGTGCCAGCAGCCGGGGGGGACAGGGTGTTCACGAGCAGTATTTC	TRBJ2-7	NA	NA	TRBV13
CASRADRSSGNTIYF	TGCGCCAGCAGAGCCGACAGGAGCTCTGGAAACACCATATATTTT	TRBJ1-3	NA	NA	TRBV5-1
CASSLSELSTDTQYF	TGCGCCAGCAGCCTTAGCGAGCTAAGCACAGATACGCAGTATTTT	TRBJ2-3	NA	NA	TRBV4-3
CASRRTSDHTDTQYF	TGTGCCAGCAGACGGACTAGCGACCACACAGATACGCAGTATTTT	TRBJ2-3	TRBD2	NA	TRBV2
CAINEREGQETQYF	TGTGCCATCAACGAGCGGGAGGGCCAAGAGACCCAGTACTTC	TRBJ2-5	TRBD2	NA	TRBV10-3
CASSLLSSRGYDEQYF	TGTGCCAGCAGTTTATTATCGAGCAGGGGTTACGACGAGCAGTACTTC	TRBJ2-7	NA	once	TRBV27
CASSLDFLERAVPGDGYTF	TGTGCCAGCAGCTTAGATTTCCTCGAGCGTGCGGTTCCCGGGGATGGCTACACCTTC	TRBJ1-2	NA	NA	TRBV7-9
CASSRGLLTEAFF	TGTGCCAGCAGTCGCGGACTTCTGACTGAAGCTTTCTTT	TRBJ1-1	NA	NA	TRBV28
CASSWDRGGGDTTDTQYF	TGTGCCAGCAGTTGGGACAGGGGTGGCGGAGACACCACAGATACGCAGTATTTT	TRBJ2-3	TRBD1	NA	TRBV28
CASSLGLGPHNEQFF	TGTGCCAGCAGCTTGGGTCTTGGACCACACAATGAGCAGTTCTTC	TRBJ2-1	NA	NA	TRBV5-7
CAISESKLPGQGARGDQPQHF	TGTGCCATCAGTGAGTCGAAACTCCCGGGACAGGGGGCGCGGGGGGATCAGCCCCAGCATTTT	TRBJ1-5	TRBD1	NA	TRBV10-3